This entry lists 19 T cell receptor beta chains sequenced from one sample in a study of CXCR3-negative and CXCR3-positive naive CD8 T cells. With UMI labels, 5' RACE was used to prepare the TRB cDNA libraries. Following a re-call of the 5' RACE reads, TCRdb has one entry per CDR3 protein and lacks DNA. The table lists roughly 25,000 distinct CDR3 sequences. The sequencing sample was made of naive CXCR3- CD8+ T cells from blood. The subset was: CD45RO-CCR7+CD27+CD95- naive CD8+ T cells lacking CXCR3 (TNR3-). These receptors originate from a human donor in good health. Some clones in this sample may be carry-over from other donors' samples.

The CDR3 loop reads CASSQAPASGSYYVHEQYF. V usage is TRBV4-1 and J usage is TRBJ2-7; the D gene TCRdb calls, TRBD2, cannot be checked with no DNA. Germline V gene data show CDR1 as MGHRA and CDR2 as YSYEKL. There are 19 residues in the CDR3.

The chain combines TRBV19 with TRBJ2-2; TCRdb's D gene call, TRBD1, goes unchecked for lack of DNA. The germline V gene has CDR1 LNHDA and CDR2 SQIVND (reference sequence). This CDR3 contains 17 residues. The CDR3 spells CASSIDRGLANTGELFF.

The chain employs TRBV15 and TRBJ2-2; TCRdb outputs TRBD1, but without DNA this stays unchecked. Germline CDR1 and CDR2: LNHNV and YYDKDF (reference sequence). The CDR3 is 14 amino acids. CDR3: CATSRRGRVGELFF.

The CDR3: CASRSPAETQYF. J is TRBJ2-5 and V is TRBV12-3 or TRBV12-4; with no DNA, the TCRdb D assignment of TRBD2 cannot be verified. This CDR3 has 12 amino acids.

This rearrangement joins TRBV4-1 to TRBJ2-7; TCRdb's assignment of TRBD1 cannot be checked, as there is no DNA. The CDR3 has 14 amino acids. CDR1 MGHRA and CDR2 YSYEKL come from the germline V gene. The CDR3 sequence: CASSQKQGGYEQYF.

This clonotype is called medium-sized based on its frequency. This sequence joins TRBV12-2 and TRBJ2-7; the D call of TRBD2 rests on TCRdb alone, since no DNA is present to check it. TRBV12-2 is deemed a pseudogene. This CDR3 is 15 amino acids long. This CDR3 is CASRLGGCQHYEQYF.

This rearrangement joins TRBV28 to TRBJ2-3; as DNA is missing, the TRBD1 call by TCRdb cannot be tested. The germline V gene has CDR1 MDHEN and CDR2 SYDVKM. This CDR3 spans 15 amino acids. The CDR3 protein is CASSLGDSRTDTQYF.

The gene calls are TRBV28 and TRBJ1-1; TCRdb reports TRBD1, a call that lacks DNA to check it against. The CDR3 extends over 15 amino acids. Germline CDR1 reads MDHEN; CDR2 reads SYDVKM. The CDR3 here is CASSLSGGLNTEAFF.

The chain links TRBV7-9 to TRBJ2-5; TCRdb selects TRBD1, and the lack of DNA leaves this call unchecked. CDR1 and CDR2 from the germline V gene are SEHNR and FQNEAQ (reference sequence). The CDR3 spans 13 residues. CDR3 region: CASSYPGGQALYF.

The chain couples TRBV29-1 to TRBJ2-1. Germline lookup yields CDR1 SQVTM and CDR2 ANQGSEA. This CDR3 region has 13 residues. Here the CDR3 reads CSVDQAADNEQFF.

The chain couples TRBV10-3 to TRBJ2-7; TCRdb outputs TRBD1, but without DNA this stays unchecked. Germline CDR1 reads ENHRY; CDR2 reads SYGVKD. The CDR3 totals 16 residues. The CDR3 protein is CAISVGTGGIPYEQYF.

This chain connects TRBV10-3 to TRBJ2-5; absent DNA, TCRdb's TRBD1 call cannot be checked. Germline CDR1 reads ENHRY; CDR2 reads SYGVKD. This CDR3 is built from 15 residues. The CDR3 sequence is CAISDEGTAEETQYF.

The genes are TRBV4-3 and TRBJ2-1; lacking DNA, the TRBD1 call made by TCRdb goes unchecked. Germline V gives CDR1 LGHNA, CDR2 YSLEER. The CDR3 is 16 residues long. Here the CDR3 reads CASSQVAGTGGNEQFF.

CDR3 amino acids: CASSYRNAAGIPDTQYF. The chain carries TRBV27 and TRBJ2-3; TCRdb picks TRBD2, but there is no DNA to check that call. This CDR3 region has 17 residues. Looked up from germline, CDR1 is MNHEY and CDR2 is SMNVEV (reference sequence).

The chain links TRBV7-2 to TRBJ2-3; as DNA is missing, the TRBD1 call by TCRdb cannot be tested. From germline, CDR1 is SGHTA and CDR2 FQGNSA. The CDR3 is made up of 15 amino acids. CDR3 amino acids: CASSGRGHSTDTQYF.

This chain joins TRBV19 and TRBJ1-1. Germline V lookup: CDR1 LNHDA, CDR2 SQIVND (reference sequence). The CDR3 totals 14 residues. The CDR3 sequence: CASSAGVVTTEAFF. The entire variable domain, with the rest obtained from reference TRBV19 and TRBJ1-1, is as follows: DGGITQSPKYLFRKEGQNVTLSCEQNLNHDAMYWYRQDPGQGLRLIYYSQIVNDFQKGDIAEGYSVSREKKESFPLTVTSAQKNPTAFYLCASSAGVVTTEAFFGQGTRLTVV.

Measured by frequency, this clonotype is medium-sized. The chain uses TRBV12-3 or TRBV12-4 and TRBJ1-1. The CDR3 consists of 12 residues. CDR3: CASSSGGTEAFF.

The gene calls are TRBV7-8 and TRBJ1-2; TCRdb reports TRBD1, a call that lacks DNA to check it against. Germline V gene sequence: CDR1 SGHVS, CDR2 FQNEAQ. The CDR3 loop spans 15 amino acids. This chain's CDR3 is CASSIPGQRPNGYTF.

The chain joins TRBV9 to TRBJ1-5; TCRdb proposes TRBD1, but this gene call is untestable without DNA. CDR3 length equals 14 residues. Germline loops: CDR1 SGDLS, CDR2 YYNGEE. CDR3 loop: CASSPAGMSQPQHF.